This passage covers 9 T cell receptor beta chains from one sample sequenced in a study of monozygotic twins with inflammatory bowel disease (dated by TCRdb to about 2019). The method was 5' RACE. These reads were obtained on an Illumina HiSeq 2500. Each entry corresponds to one CDR3 protein sequence from reads that TCRdb reprocessed, and DNA is not given. The sample's records list approximately 390,000 distinct CDR3 sequences. Of the sample, 2.4% is held by the ten largest clones. The specimen was blood. Every receptor here comes from a human donor with ulcerative colitis or Crohn's disease, or a healthy co-twin of an affected twin (not recorded which).

The V gene is TRBV7-9, the J gene TRBJ1-5. This CDR3 region has 14 residues. CDR1 SEHNR and CDR2 FQNEAQ come from the germline V gene (reference sequence). The CDR3 reads CASSPDWGNQPQHF.

The J gene is TRBJ1-1, the V gene TRBV6-1; TCRdb outputs TRBD1, but without DNA this stays unchecked. There are 14 residues in the CDR3. Germline CDR1 and CDR2: MNHNS and SASEGT. This CDR3 is CASSTIQGDTEAFF.

The rearrangement uses TRBV10-3 and TRBJ1-5; no DNA is available, so the TRBD1 call from TCRdb remains unchecked. The V gene's germline CDR1 is ENHRY and CDR2 SYGVKD. There are 16 residues in the CDR3. CDR3 amino acids: CAISELGQGSGQPQHF.

This chain joins TRBV7-2 and TRBJ2-7; checking the TCRdb D call of TRBD1 is not possible without DNA. Germline lookup yields CDR1 SGHTA and CDR2 FQGNSA. This CDR3 has 13 residues. The CDR3: CARSLSYTGEGYF.

The V call is TRBV28, the J call TRBJ2-5. Germline V gene lookup returns CDR1 MDHEN and CDR2 SYDVKM. The CDR3 is 15 residues long. The CDR3 protein is CASRTLGRDHGTQYF.

The rearrangement uses TRBV20-1 and TRBJ1-1; the TRBD1 assignment by TCRdb is unverifiable without DNA. Germline V CDR1 and CDR2: DFQATT, SNEGSKA (reference sequence). The CDR3 consists of 17 residues. The CDR3 here is CSARDGIRGPGDTEAFF.

This chain links TRBV5-1 with TRBJ1-1; TCRdb returns TRBD1, unconfirmable since there is no DNA. Germline V gene data show CDR1 as SGHRS and CDR2 as YFSETQ. The CDR3 covers 14 residues. CDR3 loop: CASRGGQLNTEAFF.

This chain connects TRBV4-1 to TRBJ1-5. CDR3 length: 15 amino acids. Germline V gene sequence: CDR1 MGHRA, CDR2 YSYEKL. The chain's CDR3 is CASSNVGGRNQPQHF.

The chain has TRBV30 and TRBJ1-1. The CDR3 has 12 amino acids. In germline, CDR1 is GTSNPN, CDR2 SVGIG (reference sequence). This chain's CDR3 is CAWSSGGTEAFF.